This section outlines one T cell receptor (beta chain) sequence together with its context. This entry is derived from a study of cytomegalovirus exposure and HLA in healthy donors. The CDR3 extends over 14 amino acids. The V and J ends lost 0 bases and 15 bases, in that order; junction bases with no gene match: 7. Germline CDR1 is SGHRS and CDR2 is YFSETQ. Primers for the PCR totalled 60 Vbeta and 13 Jbeta. The table came from immunoSEQ multiplex PCR; TCRdb's copy has only in-frame clones and leaves some out. This table has around 140,000 clones, approximately 80% appearing once. The V call is TRBV5-1, the J call TRBJ2-1; 12 bases align to TRBD2. Sequenced material: PBMCs. This TCR came from a female donor in good health and CMV-seropositive. CDR3 DNA sequence: TGCGCCAGCAGCTTGGCGTCTAGCGGGGGGGAGTTGTTCTTC. The encoded protein is CASSLASSGGELFF.